These 10 T cell receptor beta chains were all obtained from the same sample, sequenced in a study of T cells in Graves' hyperthyroidism and ophthalmopathy. From RNA transcripts, TCR beta CDR3 regions were amplified. TCR CDR3 underwent first-round RT-PCR with the HTBI primer set. TCRdb used MiXCR to reprocess the multiplex PCR reads, holding one entry per CDR3 protein. The table lists more than 350,000 distinct CDR3 sequences, approximately 17% of them singletons. The sequenced sample was blood. These receptors came from a woman in her twenties or thirties with Graves' hyperthyroidism that later progressed to Graves' ophthalmopathy.

This clonotype was found many times. J is TRBJ2-5 and V is TRBV20-1; 8 nucleotides line up with TRBD1. With 0 bases clipped from V and 4 bases from J, the junction kept 10 bases outside the gene matches. CDR3 length: 16 amino acids. Germline CDR1 and CDR2: DFQATT and SNEGSKA (reference sequence). The DNA of the CDR3 is TGCAGTGCTAGAGATGGGGCGGCAGGGGGCCGAGAGACCCAGTACTTC. Translating it yields CSARDGAAGGRETQYF.

The gene calls are TRBV5-1 and TRBJ2-2; 10 bases agree with TRBD1. The CDR3 contains 17 residues. Germline V gene sequence: CDR1 SGHRS, CDR2 YFSETQ. The V and J ends lost 4 bases and 6 bases, in that order; junction bases with no gene match: 12. CDR3 sequence: CASSGTGVWIGAGELFF. Here the CDR3 DNA reads TGCGCCAGCAGCGGGACAGGGGTTTGGATTGGCGCCGGGGAGCTGTTTTTT.

This clonotype showed up just once. The rearrangement links TRBV10-3 to TRBJ1-1; D is unclear. The CDR3 runs 12 residues. CDR1 is ENHRY, CDR2 SYGVKD, per germline. Trimming pared 0 bases from V and 7 bases from J, leaving 6 bases between. The CDR3 loop is CAISESPDEAFF. Here the CDR3 DNA reads TGTGCCATCAGTGAGTCTCCAGATGAAGCTTTCTTT.

This chain connects TRBV7-9 to TRBJ2-1, with 9 positions matching TRBD2. CDR3 length: 15 amino acids. Germline CDR1 SEHNR, CDR2 FQNEAQ (reference sequence). The ends lost 3 bases at V and 7 bases at J; junction bases unmatched: 7. The CDR3 spells CASSLLAGAWNEQFF. CDR3 in DNA: TGTGCCAGCAGCTTGTTAGCGGGGGCTTGGAATGAGCAGTTCTTC.

This clonotype was counted at least ten times. CDR3 loop: CASSLAGGGGQPQHF. CDR3 DNA sequence: TGTGCCAGCAGCTTAGCCGGGGGCGGTGGTCAGCCCCAGCATTTT. The chain joins TRBV7-2 to TRBJ1-5, with D perhaps TRBD1 (6 bases). The CDR3 is 15 amino acids. Trimming shortened V by 0 bases and J by 6 bases, and 12 bases separated the two germline ends. Looked up from germline, CDR1 is SGHTA and CDR2 is FQGNSA.

This clonotype appeared many times. In DNA, the CDR3 is TGCAGCGTCGGACTGAGGGGAGACACTGAAGCTTTCTTT. Translation gives CSVGLRGDTEAFF. The gene calls are TRBV29-1 and TRBJ1-1; a weak D match, TRBD1 (5 bases). The V and J ends lost 6 bases and 3 bases respectively, with 14 bases between them. CDR1 is SQVTM, CDR2 ANQGSEA, per germline. This CDR3 region has 13 residues.

This clonotype was seen at least ten times. The chain recombines TRBV12-3 or TRBV12-4 with TRBJ1-2; D not resolved. This CDR3 has 17 residues. V was pared by 5 bases and J by 0 bases, with 19 bases between. In DNA form, the CDR3 reads TGTGCCAGCAGTCCCAATACAGTAAGCTCAGCTAACTATGGCTACACCTTC. Translating it yields CASSPNTVSSANYGYTF.

This chain connects TRBV6-1 to TRBJ2-3; 13 positions agree with TRBD2. Losses at the gene ends were 6 bases for V and 3 bases for J; bases not matched to a gene: 9. The germline CDR1 and CDR2 sequences are MNHNS and SASEGT. The CDR3 is made up of 17 amino acids. The DNA of the CDR3 is TGTGCCAGCAGCCGAAGGACTAGCGGGAGTGGAACAGATACGCAGTATTTT. Translating gives CASSRRTSGSGTDTQYF.

V is TRBV3-1 and J is TRBJ1-1; no clear D. CDR1 is LGHDT, CDR2 YNNKEL, per germline (reference sequence). V lost 0 bases and J lost 5, with 4 bases in between. This CDR3 region has 12 residues. CDR3 loop: CASSQESTEAFF. Here the CDR3 DNA reads TGTGCCAGCAGCCAAGAATCGACTGAAGCTTTCTTT.

In its sample, this clonotype was seen many times. The chain links TRBV3-1 to TRBJ2-5; 11 positions match TRBD2. This CDR3 spans 17 amino acids. The ends lost 1 base at V and 4 bases at J; junction bases unmatched: 8. Per germline, CDR1 LGHDT and CDR2 YNNKEL (reference sequence). The CDR3 nucleotides read TGTGCCAGCAGCCAAGCTGGGACTAGCGGTTACGGAGAGACCCAGTACTTC. This codes for CASSQAGTSGYGETQYF.